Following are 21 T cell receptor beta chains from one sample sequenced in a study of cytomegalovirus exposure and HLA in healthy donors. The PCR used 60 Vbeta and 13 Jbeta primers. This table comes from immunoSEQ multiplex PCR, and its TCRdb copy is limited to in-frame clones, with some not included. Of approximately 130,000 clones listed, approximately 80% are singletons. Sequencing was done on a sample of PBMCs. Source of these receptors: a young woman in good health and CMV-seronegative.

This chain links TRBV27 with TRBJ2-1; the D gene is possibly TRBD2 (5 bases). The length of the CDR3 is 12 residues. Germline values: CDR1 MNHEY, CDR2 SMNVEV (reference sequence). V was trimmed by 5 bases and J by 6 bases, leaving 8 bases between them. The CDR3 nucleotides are TGTGCCAGCAGTATCCGGGGCAATGAGCAGTTCTTC. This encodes CASSIRGNEQFF.

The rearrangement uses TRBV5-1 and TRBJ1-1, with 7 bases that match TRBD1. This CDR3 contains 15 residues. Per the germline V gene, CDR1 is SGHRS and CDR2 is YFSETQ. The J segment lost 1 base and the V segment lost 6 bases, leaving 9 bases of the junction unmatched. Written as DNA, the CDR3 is TGCGCCAGCAACCGGGGACAGCCCCAGAACACTGAAGCTTTCTTT. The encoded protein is CASNRGQPQNTEAFF.

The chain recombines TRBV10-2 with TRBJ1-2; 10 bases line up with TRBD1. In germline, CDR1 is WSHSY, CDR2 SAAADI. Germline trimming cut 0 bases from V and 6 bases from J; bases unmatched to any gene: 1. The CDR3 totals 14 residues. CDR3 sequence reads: CASSESGTGDGYTF. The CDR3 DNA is TGCGCCAGCAGTGAGTCCGGGACAGGGGATGGCTACACCTTC.

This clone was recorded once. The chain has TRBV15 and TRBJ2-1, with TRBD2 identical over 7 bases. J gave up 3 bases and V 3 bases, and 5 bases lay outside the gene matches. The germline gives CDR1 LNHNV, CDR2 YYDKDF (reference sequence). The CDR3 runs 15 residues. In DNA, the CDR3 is TGTGCCACCAGCAGTGCCCGGGAGGTCTACAATGAGCAGTTCTTC. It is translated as CATSSAREVYNEQFF.

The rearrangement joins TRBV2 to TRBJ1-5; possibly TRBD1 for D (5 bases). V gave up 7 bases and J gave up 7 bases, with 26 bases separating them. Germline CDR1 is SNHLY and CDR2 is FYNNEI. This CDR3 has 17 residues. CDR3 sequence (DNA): TGTGCCAGCAAGTCCCAGGATTTTGGATTAAGGGGCCAGCCCCAGCATTTT. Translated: CASKSQDFGLRGQPQHF.

The CDR3 region has the DNA TGTGCCAGCAATAGGGACTCCATGAACACTGAAGCTTTCTTT. As protein: CASNRDSMNTEAFF. The rearrangement uses TRBV6-1 and TRBJ1-1; D might be TRBD1 (5 bases). Germline V gene lookup returns CDR1 MNHNS and CDR2 SASEGT. This CDR3 is built from 14 residues. V lost 7 bases to trimming and J lost 0 bases, with 12 bases between them.

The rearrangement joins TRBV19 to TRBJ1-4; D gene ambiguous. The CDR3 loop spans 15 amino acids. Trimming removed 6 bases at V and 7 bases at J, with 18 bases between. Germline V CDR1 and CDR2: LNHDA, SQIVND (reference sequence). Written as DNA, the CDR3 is TGTGCCAGTAGACCTCTCGGAGGAGAGAGTGAAAAACTGTTTTTT. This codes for CASRPLGGESEKLFF.

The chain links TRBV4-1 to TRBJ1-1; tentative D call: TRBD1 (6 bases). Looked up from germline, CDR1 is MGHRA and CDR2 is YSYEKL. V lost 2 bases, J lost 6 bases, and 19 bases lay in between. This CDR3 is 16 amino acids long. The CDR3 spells CASSQTEARGWAEAFF. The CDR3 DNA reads TGCGCCAGCAGCCAAACGGAAGCGAGGGGGTGGGCTGAAGCTTTCTTT.

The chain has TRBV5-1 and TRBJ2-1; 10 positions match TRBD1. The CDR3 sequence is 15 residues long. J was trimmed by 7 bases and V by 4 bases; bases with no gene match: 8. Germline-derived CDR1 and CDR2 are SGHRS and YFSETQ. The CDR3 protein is CASSLRQGAGNEQFF. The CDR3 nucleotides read TGCGCCAGCAGCCTTCGACAGGGGGCTGGGAATGAGCAGTTCTTC.

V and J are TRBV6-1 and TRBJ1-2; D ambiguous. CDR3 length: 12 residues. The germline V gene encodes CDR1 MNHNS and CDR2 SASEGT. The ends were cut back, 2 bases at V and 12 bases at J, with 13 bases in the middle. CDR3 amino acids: CASSESGYGHTF. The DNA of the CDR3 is TGTGCCAGCAGTGAATCCGGGTACGGCCACACCTTC.

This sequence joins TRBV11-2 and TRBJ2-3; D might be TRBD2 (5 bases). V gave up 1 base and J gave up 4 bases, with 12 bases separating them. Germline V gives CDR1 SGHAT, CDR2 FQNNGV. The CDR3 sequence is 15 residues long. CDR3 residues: CASSLAWERSDTQYF. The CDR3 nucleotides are TGTGCCAGCAGCTTAGCATGGGAGCGCTCAGATACGCAGTATTTT.

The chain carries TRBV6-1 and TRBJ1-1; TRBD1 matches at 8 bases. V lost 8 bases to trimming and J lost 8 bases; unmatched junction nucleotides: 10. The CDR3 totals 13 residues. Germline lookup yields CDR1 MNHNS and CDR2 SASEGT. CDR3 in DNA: TGTGCCAGCGAACCTCTGGGGGACAGGGAAGCTTTCTTT. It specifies CASEPLGDREAFF.

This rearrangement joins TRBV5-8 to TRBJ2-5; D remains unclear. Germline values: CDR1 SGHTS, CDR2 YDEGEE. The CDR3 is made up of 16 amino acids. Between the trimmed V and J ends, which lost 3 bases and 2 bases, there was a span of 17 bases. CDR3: CASSYYLTDSQETQYF. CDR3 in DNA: TGTGCCAGCAGCTATTACCTTACAGATTCTCAAGAGACCCAGTACTTC.

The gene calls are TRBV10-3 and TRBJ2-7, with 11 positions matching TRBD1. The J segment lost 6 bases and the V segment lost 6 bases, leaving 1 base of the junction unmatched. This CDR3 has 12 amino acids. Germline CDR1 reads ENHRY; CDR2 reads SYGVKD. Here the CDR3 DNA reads TGTGCCATCAGAGGGACAGGGGGCGAGCAGTACTTC. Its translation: CAIRGTGGEQYF.

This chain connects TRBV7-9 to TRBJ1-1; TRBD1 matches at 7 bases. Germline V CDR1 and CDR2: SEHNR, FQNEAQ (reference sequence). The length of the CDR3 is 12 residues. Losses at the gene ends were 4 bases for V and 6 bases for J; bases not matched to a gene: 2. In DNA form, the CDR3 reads TGTGCCAGCAGCTCGACAGGGCCTGAAGCTTTCTTT. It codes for CASSSTGPEAFF.

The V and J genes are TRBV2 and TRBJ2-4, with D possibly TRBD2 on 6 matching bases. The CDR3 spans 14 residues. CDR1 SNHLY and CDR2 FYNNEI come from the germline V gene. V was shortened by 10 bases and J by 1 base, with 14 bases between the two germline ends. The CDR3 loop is CATGGFGAKNIQYF. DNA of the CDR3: TGTGCCACTGGAGGGTTTGGGGCCAAAAACATTCAGTACTTC.

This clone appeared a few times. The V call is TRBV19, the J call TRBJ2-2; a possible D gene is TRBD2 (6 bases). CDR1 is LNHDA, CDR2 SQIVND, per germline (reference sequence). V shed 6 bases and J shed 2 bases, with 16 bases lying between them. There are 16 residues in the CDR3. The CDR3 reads CASRRSLAPNTGELFF. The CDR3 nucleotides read TGTGCCAGTAGGCGCTCCCTAGCGCCAAACACCGGGGAGCTGTTTTTT.

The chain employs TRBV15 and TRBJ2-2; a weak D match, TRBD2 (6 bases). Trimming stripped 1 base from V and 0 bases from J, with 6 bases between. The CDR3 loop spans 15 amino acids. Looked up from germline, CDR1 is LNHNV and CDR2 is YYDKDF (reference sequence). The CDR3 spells CATSRGGANTGELFF. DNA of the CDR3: TGTGCCACCAGCAGAGGGGGGGCGAACACCGGGGAGCTGTTTTTT. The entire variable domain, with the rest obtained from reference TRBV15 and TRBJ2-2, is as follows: DAMVIQNPRYQVTQFGKPVTLSCSQTLNHNVMYWYQQKSSQAPKLLFHYYDKDFNNEADTPDNFQSRRPNTSFCFLDIRSPGLGDTAMYLCATSRGGANTGELFFGEGSRLTVL.

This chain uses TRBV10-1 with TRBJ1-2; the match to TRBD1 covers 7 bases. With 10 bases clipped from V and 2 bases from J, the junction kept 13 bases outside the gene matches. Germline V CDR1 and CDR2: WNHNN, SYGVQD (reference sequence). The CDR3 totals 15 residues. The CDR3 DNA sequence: TGCGCCATCCCTGAGAAGGGGGCTGTCAACTATGGCTACACCTTC. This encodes CAIPEKGAVNYGYTF.

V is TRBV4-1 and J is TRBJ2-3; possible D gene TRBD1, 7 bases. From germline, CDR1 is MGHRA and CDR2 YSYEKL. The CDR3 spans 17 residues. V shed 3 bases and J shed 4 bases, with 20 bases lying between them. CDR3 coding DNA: TGCGCCAGCAGCCAGGACTCCCCAGGGGGGCTGCCAGATACGCAGTATTTT. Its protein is CASSQDSPGGLPDTQYF.

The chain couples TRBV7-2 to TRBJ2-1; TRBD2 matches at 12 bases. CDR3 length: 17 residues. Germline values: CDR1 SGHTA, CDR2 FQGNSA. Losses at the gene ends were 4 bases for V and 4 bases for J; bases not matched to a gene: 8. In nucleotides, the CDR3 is TGTGCCAGCAGCTCGTACCCCCTAGCGGGGGGGTACAATGAGCAGTTCTTC. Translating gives CASSSYPLAGGYNEQFF.